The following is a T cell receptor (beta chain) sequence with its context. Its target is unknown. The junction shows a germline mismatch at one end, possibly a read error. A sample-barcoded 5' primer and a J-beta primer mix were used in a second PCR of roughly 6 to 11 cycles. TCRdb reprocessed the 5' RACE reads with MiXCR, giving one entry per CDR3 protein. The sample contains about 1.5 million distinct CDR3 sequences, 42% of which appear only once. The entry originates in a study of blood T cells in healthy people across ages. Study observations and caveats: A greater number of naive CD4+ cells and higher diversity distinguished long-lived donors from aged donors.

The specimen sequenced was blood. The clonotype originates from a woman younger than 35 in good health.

The CDR3 DNA reads as TGCGTCAGCAGCCAAGCCACCGGGACTAGCGGGAGTTCCCCCTACGAGCAGTACTTC. Translated, it gives CVSSQATGTSGSSPYEQYF. The chain combines TRBV4-3 with TRBJ2-7, with 14 bases that match TRBD2. Germline V gene lookup returns CDR1 LGHNA and CDR2 YSLEER. The CDR3 covers 19 residues.